This entry is about one T cell receptor beta chain. Its cognate antigen is unknown. This specimen belongs to a study of cytomegalovirus exposure and HLA in healthy donors. Regarding the study as a whole: Presence/absence analyses treated sequencing depth as roughly uniform across donors.

From germline, CDR1 is SGHTA and CDR2 FQGNSA. Trimming took 1 base from V and 2 from J, leaving 5 bases between them. The CDR3 runs to 13 residues. 60 Vbeta and 13 Jbeta primers were used in PCR. Here immunoSEQ multiplex PCR was the method, and the copy in TCRdb shows in-frame clones only, minus some. The sample records under 200,000 clones, 75% to 90% being singletons. This clonotype originated in a woman under 30 in good health and CMV-seronegative. The sample was PBMCs. V usage is TRBV7-2 and J usage is TRBJ2-5; D unclear. The CDR3 region is CASSLEQQETQYF. As DNA, the CDR3 is TGTGCCAGCAGCTTAGAACAGCAAGAGACCCAGTACTTC.